This T cell receptor (beta chain) emerged from a study of OX40 agonist ivuxolimab in advanced cancers. Looked up from germline, CDR1 is SGHAT and CDR2 is FQNNGV. V was clipped by 1 base and J by 7 bases, with 11 bases between them. The length of the CDR3 is 13 residues. Here immunoSEQ multiplex PCR was the method, and the copy in TCRdb shows in-frame clones only, minus some. Of around 44,000 clones listed, about 89% are singletons. General study findings and limits: There was clonal expansion of CD4+ and CD8+ blood T cells by week 6 at 0.1 to 3.0 mg/kg.

On this clone: Its antigen is not known.

The J gene is TRBJ2-7, the V gene TRBV11-2, with D possibly matching TRBD1 (5 bases). The TCR originated in an adult with an advanced solid tumor such as melanoma, head and neck, liver or kidney cancer. Sequencing used CD4+ or CD8+ T cells sorted from blood, obtained in a trial of the OX40 agonist ivuxolimab. The CDR3 spells CASSLVGPGEQYF. CDR3 bases: TGTGCCAGCAGCTTAGTGGGGCCAGGGGAGCAGTACTTC.